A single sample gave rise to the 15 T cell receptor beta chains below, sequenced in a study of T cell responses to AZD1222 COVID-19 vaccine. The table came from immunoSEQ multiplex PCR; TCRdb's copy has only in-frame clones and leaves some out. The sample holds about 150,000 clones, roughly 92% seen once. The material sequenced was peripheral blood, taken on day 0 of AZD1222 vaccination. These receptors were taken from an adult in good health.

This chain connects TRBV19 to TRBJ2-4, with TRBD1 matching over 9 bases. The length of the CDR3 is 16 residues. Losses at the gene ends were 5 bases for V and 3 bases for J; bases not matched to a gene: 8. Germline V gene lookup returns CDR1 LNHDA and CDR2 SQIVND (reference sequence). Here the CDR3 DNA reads TGTGCCAGTAGTGTGCACAGGGGGCTTGGCAAAAACATTCAGTACTTC. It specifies CASSVHRGLGKNIQYF. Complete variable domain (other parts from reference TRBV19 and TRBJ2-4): DGGITQSPKYLFRKEGQNVTLSCEQNLNHDAMYWYRQDPGQGLRLIYYSQIVNDFQKGDIAEGYSVSREKKESFPLTVTSAQKNPTAFYLCASSVHRGLGKNIQYFGAGTRLSVL.

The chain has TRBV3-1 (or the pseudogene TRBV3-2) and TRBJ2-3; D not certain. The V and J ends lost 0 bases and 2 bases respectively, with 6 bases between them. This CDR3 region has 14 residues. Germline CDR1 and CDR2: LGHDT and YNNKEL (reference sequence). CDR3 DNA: TGTGCCAGCAGCCAAGAGAGCGTCACAGATACGCAGTATTTT. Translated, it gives CASSQESVTDTQYF.

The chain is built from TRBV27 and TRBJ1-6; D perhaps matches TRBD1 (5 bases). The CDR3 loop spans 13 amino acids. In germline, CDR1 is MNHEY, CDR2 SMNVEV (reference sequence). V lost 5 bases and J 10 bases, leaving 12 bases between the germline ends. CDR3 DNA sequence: TGTGCCAGCAGTAAGGGGTCTCGGTCACCCCTCCACTTT. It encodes CASSKGSRSPLHF.

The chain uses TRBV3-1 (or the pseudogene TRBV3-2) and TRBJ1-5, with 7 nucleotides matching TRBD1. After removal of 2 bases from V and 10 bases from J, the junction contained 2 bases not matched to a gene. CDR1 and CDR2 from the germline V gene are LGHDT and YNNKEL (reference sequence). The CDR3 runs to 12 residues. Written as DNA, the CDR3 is TGTGCCAGCAGCCAATCAGGGGGACCCCAGCATTTT. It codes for CASSQSGGPQHF.

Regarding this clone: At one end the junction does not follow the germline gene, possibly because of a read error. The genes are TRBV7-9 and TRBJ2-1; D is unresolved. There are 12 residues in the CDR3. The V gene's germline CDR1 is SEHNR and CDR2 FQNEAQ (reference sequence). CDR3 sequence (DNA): TGTGCCAGCAGCGCCCCCGTCTCCCGTTCGGTCTTC. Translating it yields CASSAPVSRSVF. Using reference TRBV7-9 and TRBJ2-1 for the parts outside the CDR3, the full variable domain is DTGVSQNPRHKITKRGQNVTFRCDPISEHNRLYWYRQTLGQGPEFLTYFQNEAQLEKSRLLSDRFSAERPKGSFSTLEIQRTEQGDSAMYLCASSAPVSRSVFGPGTRLTVL.

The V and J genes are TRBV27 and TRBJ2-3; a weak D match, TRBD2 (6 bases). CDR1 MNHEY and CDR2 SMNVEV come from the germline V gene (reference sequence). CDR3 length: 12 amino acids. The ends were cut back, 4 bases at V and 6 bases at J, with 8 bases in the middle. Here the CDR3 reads CASSWGDDTQYF. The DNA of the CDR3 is TGTGCCAGCAGTTGGGGGGACGATACGCAGTATTTT.

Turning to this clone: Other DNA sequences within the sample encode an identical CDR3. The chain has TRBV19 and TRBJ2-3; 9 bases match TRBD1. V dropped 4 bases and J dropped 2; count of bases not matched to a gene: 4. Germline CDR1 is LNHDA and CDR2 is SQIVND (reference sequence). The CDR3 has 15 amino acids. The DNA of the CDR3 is TGTGCCAGTAGTACGGGACAGGGTCTCACAGATACGCAGTATTTT. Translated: CASSTGQGLTDTQYF.

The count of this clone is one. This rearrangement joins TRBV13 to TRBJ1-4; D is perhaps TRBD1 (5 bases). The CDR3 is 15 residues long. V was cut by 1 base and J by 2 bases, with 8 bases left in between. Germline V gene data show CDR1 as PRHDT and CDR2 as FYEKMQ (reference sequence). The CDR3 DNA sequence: TGTGCCAGCAGCTTAGCCCAGGGTACTAATGAAAAACTGTTTTTT. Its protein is CASSLAQGTNEKLFF.

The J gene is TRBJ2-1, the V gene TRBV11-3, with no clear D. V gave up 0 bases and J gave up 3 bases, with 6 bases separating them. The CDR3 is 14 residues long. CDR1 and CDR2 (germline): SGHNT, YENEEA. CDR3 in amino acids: CASSLDPVYNEQFF. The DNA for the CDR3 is TGTGCCAGCAGCTTAGATCCGGTCTACAATGAGCAGTTCTTC.

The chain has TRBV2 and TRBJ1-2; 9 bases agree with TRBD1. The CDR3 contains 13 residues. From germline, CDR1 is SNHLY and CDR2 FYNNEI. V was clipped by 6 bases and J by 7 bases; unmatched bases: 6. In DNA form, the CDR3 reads TGTGCCAGCAGGGCGACAGGGGGGATTGGCTACACCTTC. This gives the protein CASRATGGIGYTF.

As DNA, the CDR3 is TGTGCCAGCAGTTTGATAGAGCGGCCACGCTCCTACAATGAGCAGTTCTTC. This sequence encodes CASSLIERPRSYNEQFF. The chain is built from TRBV7-2 and TRBJ2-1; D is perhaps TRBD2 (5 bases). CDR3 size: 17 residues. V lost 6 bases, J lost 0 bases, and 18 bases lay in between. CDR1 and CDR2 from the germline V gene are SGHTA and FQGNSA.

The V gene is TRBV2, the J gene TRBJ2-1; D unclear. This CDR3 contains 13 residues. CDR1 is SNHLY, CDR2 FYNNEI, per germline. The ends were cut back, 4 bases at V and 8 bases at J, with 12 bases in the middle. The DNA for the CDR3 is TGTGCCAGCAGTGTTCCGCTGGTGCATGAGCAGTTCTTC. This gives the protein CASSVPLVHEQFF. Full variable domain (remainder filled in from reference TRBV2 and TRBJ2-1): EPEVTQTPSHQVTQMGQEVILRCVPISNHLYFYWYRQILGQKVEFLVSFYNNEISEKSEIFDDQFSVERPDGSNFTLKIRSTKLEDSAMYFCASSVPLVHEQFFGPGTRLTVL.

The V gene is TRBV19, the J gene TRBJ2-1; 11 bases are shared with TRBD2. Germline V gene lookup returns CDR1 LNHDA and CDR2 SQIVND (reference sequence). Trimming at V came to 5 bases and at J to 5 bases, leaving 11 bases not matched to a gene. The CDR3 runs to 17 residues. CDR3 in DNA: TGTGCCAGTAGTCTGCGCATAGCGGGAGGGGAAGACAATGAGCAGTTCTTC. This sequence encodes CASSLRIAGGEDNEQFF.

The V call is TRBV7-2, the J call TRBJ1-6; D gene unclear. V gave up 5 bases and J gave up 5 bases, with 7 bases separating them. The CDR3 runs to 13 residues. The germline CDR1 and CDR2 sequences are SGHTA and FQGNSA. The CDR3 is CASSDQDNSPLHF. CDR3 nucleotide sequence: TGTGCCAGCAGCGACCAGGATAATTCACCCCTCCACTTT.

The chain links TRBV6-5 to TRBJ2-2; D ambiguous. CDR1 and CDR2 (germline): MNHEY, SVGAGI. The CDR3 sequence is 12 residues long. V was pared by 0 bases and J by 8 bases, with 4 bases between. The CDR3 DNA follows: TGTGCCAGCAGTTACTCGGTGGGGGAGCTGTTTTTT. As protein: CASSYSVGELFF.